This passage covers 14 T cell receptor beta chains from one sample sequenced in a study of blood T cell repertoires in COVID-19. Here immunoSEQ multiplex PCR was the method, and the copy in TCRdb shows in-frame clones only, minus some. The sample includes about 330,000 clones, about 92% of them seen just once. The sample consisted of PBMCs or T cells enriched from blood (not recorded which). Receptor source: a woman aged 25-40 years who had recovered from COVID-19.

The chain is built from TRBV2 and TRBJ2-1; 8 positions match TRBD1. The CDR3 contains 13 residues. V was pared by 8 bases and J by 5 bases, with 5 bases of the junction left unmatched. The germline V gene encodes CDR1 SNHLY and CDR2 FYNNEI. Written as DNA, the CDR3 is TGTGCCAGCCGAGGGACAGGCGACAATGAGCAGTTCTTC. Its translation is CASRGTGDNEQFF. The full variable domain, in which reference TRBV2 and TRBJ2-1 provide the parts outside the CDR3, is EPEVTQTPSHQVTQMGQEVILRCVPISNHLYFYWYRQILGQKVEFLVSFYNNEISEKSEIFDDQFSVERPDGSNFTLKIRSTKLEDSAMYFCASRGTGDNEQFFGPGTRLTVL.

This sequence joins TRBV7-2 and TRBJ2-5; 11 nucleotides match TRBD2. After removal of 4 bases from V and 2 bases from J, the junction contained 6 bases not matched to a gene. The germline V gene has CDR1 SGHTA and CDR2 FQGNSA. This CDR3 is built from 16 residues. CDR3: CASSSTSGANQETQYF. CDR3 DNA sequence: TGTGCCAGCAGCTCGACTAGCGGGGCTAATCAAGAGACCCAGTACTTC.

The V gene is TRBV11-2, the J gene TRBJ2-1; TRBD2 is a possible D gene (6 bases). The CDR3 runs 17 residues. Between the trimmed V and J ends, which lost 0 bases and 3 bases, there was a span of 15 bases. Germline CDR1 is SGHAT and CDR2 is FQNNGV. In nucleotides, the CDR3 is TGTGCCAGCAGCTTAGATGGTTCGGGAGTGGGCTACAATGAGCAGTTCTTC. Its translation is CASSLDGSGVGYNEQFF.

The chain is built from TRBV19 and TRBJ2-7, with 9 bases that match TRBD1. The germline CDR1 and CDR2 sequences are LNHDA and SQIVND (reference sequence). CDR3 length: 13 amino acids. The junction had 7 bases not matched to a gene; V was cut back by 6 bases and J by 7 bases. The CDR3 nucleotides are TGTGCCAGTAGCAGCGCCGGGACAGGGGAGCAGTACTTC. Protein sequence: CASSSAGTGEQYF.

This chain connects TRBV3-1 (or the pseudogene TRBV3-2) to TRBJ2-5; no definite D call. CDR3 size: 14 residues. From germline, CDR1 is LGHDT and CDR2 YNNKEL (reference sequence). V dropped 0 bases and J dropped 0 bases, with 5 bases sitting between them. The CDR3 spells CASSQETYQETQYF. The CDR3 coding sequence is TGTGCCAGCAGCCAAGAGACTTACCAAGAGACCCAGTACTTC.

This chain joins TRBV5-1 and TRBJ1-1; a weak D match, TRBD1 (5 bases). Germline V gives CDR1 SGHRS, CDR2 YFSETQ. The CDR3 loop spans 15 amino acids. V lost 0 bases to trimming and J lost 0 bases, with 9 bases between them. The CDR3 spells CASSLEGALNTEAFF. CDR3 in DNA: TGCGCCAGCAGCTTGGAAGGGGCCTTGAACACTGAAGCTTTCTTT.

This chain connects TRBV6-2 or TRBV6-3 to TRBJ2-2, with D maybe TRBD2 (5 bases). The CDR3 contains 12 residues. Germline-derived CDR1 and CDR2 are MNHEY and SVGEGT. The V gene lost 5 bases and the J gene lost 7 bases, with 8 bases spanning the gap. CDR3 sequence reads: CASSASYGELFF. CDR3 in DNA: TGTGCCAGCAGTGCTAGCTACGGGGAGCTGTTTTTT.

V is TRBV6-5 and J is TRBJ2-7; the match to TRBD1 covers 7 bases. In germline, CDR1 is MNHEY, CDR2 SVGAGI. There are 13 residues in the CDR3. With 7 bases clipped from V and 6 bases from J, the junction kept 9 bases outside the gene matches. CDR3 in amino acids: CASTDEGAGEQYF. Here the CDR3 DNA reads TGTGCCAGCACCGACGAGGGGGCGGGCGAGCAGTACTTC.

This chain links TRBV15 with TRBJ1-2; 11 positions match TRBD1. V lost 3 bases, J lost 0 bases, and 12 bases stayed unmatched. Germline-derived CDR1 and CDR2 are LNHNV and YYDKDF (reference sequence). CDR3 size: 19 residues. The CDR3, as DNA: TGTGCCACCAGCAGGCCGGGACAGGGGGTTCGACTAGCTAACTATGGCTACACCTTC. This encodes CATSRPGQGVRLANYGYTF. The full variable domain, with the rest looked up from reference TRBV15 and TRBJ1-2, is DAMVIQNPRYQVTQFGKPVTLSCSQTLNHNVMYWYQQKSSQAPKLLFHYYDKDFNNEADTPDNFQSRRPNTSFCFLDIRSPGLGDTAMYLCATSRPGQGVRLANYGYTFGSGTRLTVV.

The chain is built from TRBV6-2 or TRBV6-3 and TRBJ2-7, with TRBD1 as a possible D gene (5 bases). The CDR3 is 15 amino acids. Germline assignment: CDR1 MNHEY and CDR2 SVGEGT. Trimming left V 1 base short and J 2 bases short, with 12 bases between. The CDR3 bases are TGTGCCAGCAGTTACTTACAGGACATGGCCTACGAGCAGTACTTC. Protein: CASSYLQDMAYEQYF.

The CDR3 DNA reads as TGTGCCAGTGCCGTCGGGGGGCCCGGCTTAAGTTCACCCCTCCACTTT. Translating gives CASAVGGPGLSSPLHF. The chain links TRBV19 to TRBJ1-6; D is possibly TRBD1 (6 bases). The V gene's germline CDR1 is LNHDA and CDR2 SQIVND (reference sequence). Trimming removed 8 bases at V and 9 bases at J, with 23 bases between. The CDR3 runs 16 residues. Using reference TRBV19 and TRBJ1-6 for the parts outside the CDR3, the full variable domain is DGGITQSPKYLFRKEGQNVTLSCEQNLNHDAMYWYRQDPGQGLRLIYYSQIVNDFQKGDIAEGYSVSREKKESFPLTVTSAQKNPTAFYLCASAVGGPGLSSPLHFGNGTRLTVT.

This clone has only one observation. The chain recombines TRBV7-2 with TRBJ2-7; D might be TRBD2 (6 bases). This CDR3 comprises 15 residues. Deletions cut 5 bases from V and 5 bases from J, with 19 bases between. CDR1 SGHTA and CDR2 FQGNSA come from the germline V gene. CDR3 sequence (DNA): TGTGCCAGCAGCAGACGGTGGGGGGTTGGAAACGAGCAGTACTTC. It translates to CASSRRWGVGNEQYF.

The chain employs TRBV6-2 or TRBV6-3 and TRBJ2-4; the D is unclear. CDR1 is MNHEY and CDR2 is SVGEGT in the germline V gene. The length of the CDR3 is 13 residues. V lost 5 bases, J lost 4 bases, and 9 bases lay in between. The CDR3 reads CASSPSVKNIQYF. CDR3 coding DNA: TGTGCCAGCAGTCCCTCTGTTAAAAACATTCAGTACTTC.

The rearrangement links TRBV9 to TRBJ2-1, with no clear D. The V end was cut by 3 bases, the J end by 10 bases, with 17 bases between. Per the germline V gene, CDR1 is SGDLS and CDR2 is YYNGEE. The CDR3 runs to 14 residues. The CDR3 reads CASSDRHSDWEQFF. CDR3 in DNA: TGTGCCAGCAGCGACCGACACTCTGATTGGGAGCAGTTCTTC.